This T cell receptor beta chain was retrieved from a study of blood T cell repertoires in COVID-19. Study in general: Acute and convalescent COVID-19 specimens originated in the United States, Italy and Spain. T cells, B-cell-depleted T cells, or PBMCs supplied cDNA or gDNA.

The V and J ends lost 2 bases and 6 bases respectively, with 17 bases between them. Germline V gives CDR1 MNHEY, CDR2 SVGAGI. CDR3 length equals 15 residues. Using immunoSEQ multiplex PCR, the repertoire was profiled, and TCRdb retains in-frame clones only, with some absent. The data hold 140,000 or so clones, with roughly 80% observed a single time. This TCR was recovered from a human donor in a cohort sampled during active COVID-19. The chain has TRBV6-5 and TRBJ2-7; unclear D gene. Sequenced: peripheral blood. The CDR3 region has the DNA TGTGCCAGCAGTTACAGCAGCGTGGTTCTGGGCGAGCAGTACTTC. As protein: CASSYSSVVLGEQYF.